This T cell receptor (beta chain) came from a study of blood T cell repertoires in COVID-19. Study context: COVID-19 samples collected from the United States, Italy and Spain covered acute and convalescent phases. The cDNA or gDNA used as material had been derived from T cells, B-cell-depleted T cells, or PBMCs.

Authors' analysis steps: Amplification of reference gene primers provided the estimated nucleated cell counts. Sequenced by immunoSEQ multiplex PCR; TCRdb stores in-frame clones only, minus some. D and trimming come from the DNA, and the V and J calls and clone size come from that table. Of approximately 230,000 clones in the sample, about 80% were seen once. Germline assignment: CDR1 MNHEY and CDR2 SVGEGT. V lost 2 bases, J lost 2 bases, and 9 bases stayed unmatched. CDR3 length: 17 amino acids. Specimen: peripheral blood. The TCR comes from an elderly man with acute or convalescent COVID-19. The chain combines TRBV6-2 or TRBV6-3 with TRBJ1-5; 7 bases map to TRBD1. The CDR3 DNA sequence: TGTGCCAGCAGTTACCCAAGACAGGGCCGAGGCAATCAGCCCCAGCATTTT. As protein: CASSYPRQGRGNQPQHF.